One and the same sample provided the 20 T cell receptor beta chains below, sequenced in a study of post-analysis software for immune sequencing data. General study points: The five TRBV segments detected at higher frequency in patients than in controls included TRBV5-6, TRBV5-1 and TRBV20-1.

Tagging with unique molecular identifiers was a feature of the TCR beta cDNA libraries. TCRdb fed the PCR reads into MiXCR, producing one record per CDR3 protein. The data contain roughly 730,000 distinct CDR3 sequences, roughly 30% of them seen just once; the ten biggest clones take up approximately 0.55%. Antigens for these TCRs are unknown. The sequenced sample consisted of blood. The receptors shown here come from a girl aged 5 to 17 with multiple sclerosis.

The rearrangement joins TRBV20-1 to TRBJ2-7; the match to TRBD1 covers 7 bases. Trimming cost V 6 bases and J 2 bases; bases outside gene matches: 7. Germline V gene data show CDR1 as DFQATT and CDR2 as SNEGSKA (reference sequence). CDR3 length: 13 residues. The CDR3 here is CSAGGQATYEQYF. CDR3 nucleotides: TGCAGTGCGGGCGGACAGGCCACCTACGAGCAGTACTTC.

The chain carries TRBV6-1 and TRBJ1-4, with 7 bases matching TRBD1. The CDR3 has 16 residues. Germline CDR1 and CDR2: MNHNS and SASEGT. J was trimmed by 8 bases and V by 7 bases; bases with no gene match: 16. The CDR3 DNA follows: TGTGCCAGCACTTTTTTGATCGGGGACAGCGGGGAAAAACTGTTTTTT. It yields the protein CASTFLIGDSGEKLFF.

The table lists this clonotype with many counts. The J gene is TRBJ2-1, the V gene TRBV29-1, with D possibly TRBD1 on 7 matching bases. There are 12 residues in the CDR3. V gave up 7 bases and J gave up 5 bases, with 12 bases separating them. Germline V CDR1 and CDR2: SQVTM, ANQGSEA. For the CDR3, the DNA is TGCAGCGGGTGGAGGGGGCACAATGAGCAGTTCTTC. It specifies CSGWRGHNEQFF.

J is TRBJ1-6 and V is TRBV19, with D unresolved. The CDR3 consists of 12 residues. V was pared by 3 bases and J by 13 bases, with 10 bases between. Looked up from germline, CDR1 is LNHDA and CDR2 is SQIVND (reference sequence). The CDR3 nucleotides read TGTGCCAGTAGTATCTCCGGCGCGCCCCTCCACTTT. This gives the protein CASSISGAPLHF.

A note on this clonotype: This may arise from a read error, as a much more abundant clone is one base away. This chain connects TRBV7-2 to TRBJ2-3, with D uncertain. CDR1 is SGHTA and CDR2 is FQGNSA in the germline V gene. This CDR3 region has 12 residues. The CDR3 sequence is CASSPVTDAQYF. CDR3 sequence (DNA): TGTGCCAGCAGCCCCGTCACAGATGCGCAGTATTTT.

This clonotype was detected ten times or more. This rearrangement joins TRBV7-2 to TRBJ2-1; D call uncertain. The CDR3 length is 14 residues. From germline, CDR1 is SGHTA and CDR2 FQGNSA. V lost 5 bases and J lost 5, with 13 bases in between. The CDR3 is CASSRELKNNEQFF. In DNA form, the CDR3 reads TGTGCCAGCAGCCGCGAGCTAAAGAACAATGAGCAGTTCTTC.

This clonotype was counted between two and nine times. The chain is built from TRBV6-2 or TRBV6-3 and TRBJ2-7; D unclear. The V end was cut by 2 bases, the J end by 3 bases, with 14 bases between. CDR1 is MNHEY and CDR2 is SVGEGT in the germline V gene. This CDR3 is built from 15 residues. DNA for the CDR3: TGTGCCAGCAGTTACGGGTGGGGAAGGGTCTACGAGCAGTACTTC. As protein: CASSYGWGRVYEQYF.

V and J are TRBV7-7 and TRBJ2-7; TRBD2 agrees at 8 bases. Unmatched junction bases numbered 7, after V lost 1 base and J lost 8 bases. This CDR3 is built from 14 residues. Germline values: CDR1 SSHAT, CDR2 FNYEAQ (reference sequence). As DNA, the CDR3 is TGTGCCAGCAGCTTAGGTCCGGGAGGGCCCCAGCAGTACTTC. This codes for CASSLGPGGPQQYF.

The chain joins TRBV29-1 to TRBJ2-1; tentatively, D is TRBD1 (6 bases). The germline CDR1 and CDR2 sequences are SQVTM and ANQGSEA. The germline V and J ends were trimmed by 5 bases and 4 bases, with 18 bases remaining between them. This CDR3 region has 15 residues. Here the CDR3 DNA reads TGCAGCGTTCCCCAGGGGCCCTTCGGGTACAATGAGCAGTTCTTC. Residues: CSVPQGPFGYNEQFF.

This clonotype has only a few counts. CDR3 protein: CASSVADRGTPQHF. The CDR3 region has the DNA TGTGCCAGCAGCGTAGCTGATAGGGGCACGCCCCAGCATTTT. The chain uses TRBV9 and TRBJ1-5; maybe TRBD1 (5 bases). The CDR3 runs to 14 residues. V was clipped by 0 bases and J by 9 bases, with 13 bases between them. Per germline, CDR1 SGDLS and CDR2 YYNGEE.

This sequence joins TRBV7-2 and TRBJ2-5; D unresolved. With the DNA end fitting TRBJ2-7 better, the J assignment may be wrong. From germline, CDR1 is SGHTA and CDR2 FQGNSA. The CDR3 runs 12 residues. CDR3 bases: TGTGCCAGCAGCTTAGTTTCGAACGAGCAGTACTTC. Its protein product is CASSLVSNEQYF.

This clonotype has only a few counts. The rearrangement uses TRBV11-2 and TRBJ2-4; weak D call: TRBD2 (6 bases). The V and J ends lost 0 bases and 1 base respectively, with 10 bases between them. The CDR3 is 16 residues long. CDR1 and CDR2 (germline): SGHAT, FQNNGV. The CDR3 nucleotides are TGTGCCAGCAGCTTAGAGGGGGGTGGGGCCAAAAACATTCAGTACTTC. Translated: CASSLEGGGAKNIQYF. The full variable domain, with the rest looked up from reference TRBV11-2 and TRBJ2-4, is EAGVAQSPRYKIIEKRQSVAFWCNPISGHATLYWYQQILGQGPKLLIQFQNNGVVDDSQLPKDRFSAERLKGVDSTLKIQPAKLEDSAVYLCASSLEGGGAKNIQYFGAGTRLSVL.

In this sample, this clonotype turned up a few times. This rearrangement joins TRBV5-1 to TRBJ2-1, with 10 nucleotides matching TRBD2. CDR1 is SGHRS and CDR2 is YFSETQ in the germline V gene. The CDR3 has 16 amino acids. The J segment lost 5 bases and the V segment lost 3 bases, leaving 8 bases of the junction unmatched. The CDR3 loop is CASSYLTSGIDNEQFF. DNA for the CDR3: TGCGCCAGCAGCTACCTAACTAGCGGGATTGACAATGAGCAGTTCTTC.

V usage is TRBV5-6 and J usage is TRBJ1-2; 7 bases are shared with TRBD1. After removal of 4 bases from V and 6 bases from J, the junction contained 9 bases not matched to a gene. The CDR3 sequence is 14 residues long. The germline V gene encodes CDR1 SGHDT and CDR2 YYEEEE. The CDR3 reads CASSHFWDSNGYTF. Here the CDR3 DNA reads TGTGCCAGCAGCCATTTCTGGGACAGCAATGGCTACACCTTC.

This clonotype was recorded a few times. The rearrangement links TRBV10-3 to TRBJ2-1; no firm D call. The CDR3 is 13 amino acids. Germline CDR1 and CDR2: ENHRY and SYGVKD. Between the trimmed V and J ends, which lost 11 bases and 10 bases, there was a span of 21 bases. Here the CDR3 DNA reads TGTGCCTCCCACCCGGGCGGTAACTACGAGCAGTTCTTC. Translated: CASHPGGNYEQFF.

This chain links TRBV20-1 with TRBJ1-5; TRBD1 might be the D (5 bases). V was pared by 4 bases and J by 0 bases, with 13 bases between. The CDR3 totals 15 residues. CDR1 is DFQATT and CDR2 is SNEGSKA in the germline V gene (reference sequence). CDR3: CSAIGGLGSNQPQHF. CDR3 in DNA: TGCAGTGCTATTGGGGGATTAGGTAGCAATCAGCCCCAGCATTTT.

The chain uses TRBV12-3 or TRBV12-4 and TRBJ2-5; TRBD1 is a possible D gene (5 bases). The V and J ends lost 2 bases and 5 bases respectively, with 9 bases between them. This CDR3 has 13 amino acids. Here the CDR3 reads CASSLLGQETQYF. The CDR3 DNA sequence: TGTGCCAGCAGTTTATTGGGGCAGGAGACCCAGTACTTC.

In this sample, this clonotype turned up a few times. V gene TRBV7-9 combines with J gene TRBJ1-2, with D possibly matching TRBD1 (5 bases). The V end lost 1 base, the J end lost 2 bases, and 11 bases lay between the germline ends. The CDR3 totals 15 residues. Germline V lookup: CDR1 SEHNR, CDR2 FQNEAQ (reference sequence). CDR3: CASSLVRGENYGYTF. For the CDR3, the DNA is TGTGCCAGCAGCTTAGTACGAGGGGAGAACTATGGCTACACCTTC.

The chain has TRBV6-5 and TRBJ1-2; TRBD1 matches at 7 bases. This CDR3 spans 15 amino acids. The V gene's germline CDR1 is MNHEY and CDR2 SVGAGI. Trimming took 7 bases from V and 0 from J; bases not matched to a gene: 8. As DNA, the CDR3 is TGTGCCAGCAACGAATACAGGGGAGCTAACTATGGCTACACCTTC. Translation: CASNEYRGANYGYTF.

The J gene is TRBJ2-3, the V gene TRBV7-2; D not certain. V lost 5 bases, J lost 5 bases, and 8 bases lay in between. The CDR3 totals 12 residues. Germline V gene lookup returns CDR1 SGHTA and CDR2 FQGNSA. CDR3 coding DNA: TGTGCCAGCAGCGACGTTAAAGATACGCAGTATTTT. It encodes CASSDVKDTQYF.